The next 24 T cell receptor beta chains were all read from a single sample in a study of cytomegalovirus exposure and HLA in healthy donors. PCR involved 60 Vbeta and 13 Jbeta primers. Assay used: immunoSEQ multiplex PCR; TCRdb lists only in-frame clones, some missing. The sample records roughly 120,000 clones, more than 65% being singletons. What was sequenced was PBMCs. These receptors were collected from a woman between 40 and 50 years old in good health and CMV-seropositive.

This chain uses TRBV7-2 with TRBJ2-1; 13 positions match TRBD2. From germline, CDR1 is SGHTA and CDR2 FQGNSA. After removal of 4 bases from V and 6 bases from J, the junction contained 9 bases not matched to a gene. The CDR3 totals 17 residues. CDR3 amino acids: CASSSQRLAGGLNEQFF. The CDR3 DNA reads TGTGCCAGCAGCTCCCAGCGACTAGCGGGAGGTCTCAATGAGCAGTTCTTC.

The sample holds a few counts of this clone. The chain links TRBV28 to TRBJ1-2, with D maybe TRBD1 (6 bases). The V end lost 4 bases, the J end lost 4 bases, and 22 bases lay between the germline ends. The CDR3 has 17 residues. Germline V gene lookup returns CDR1 MDHEN and CDR2 SYDVKM. The CDR3 bases are TGTGCCAGCAGTTCCCCCTCGCGGGGGGCCCAAACCTATGGCTACACCTTC. It is translated as CASSSPSRGAQTYGYTF.

This rearrangement joins TRBV6-5 to TRBJ2-7, with D tentatively TRBD1 (6 bases). The CDR3 extends over 13 amino acids. V was clipped by 5 bases and J by 5 bases, with 13 bases between them. Germline lookup yields CDR1 MNHEY and CDR2 SVGAGI. CDR3 sequence: CASSATGGHEQYF. CDR3 DNA: TGTGCCAGCAGTGCGACAGGTGGGCACGAGCAGTACTTC.

CDR3 sequence (DNA): TGTGCCAGCAGTGCGGACAGGGGCTCCACAGATACGCAGTATTTT. The encoded protein is CASSADRGSTDTQYF. The rearrangement links TRBV2 to TRBJ2-3; 9 bases map to TRBD1. The germline gives CDR1 SNHLY, CDR2 FYNNEI. The trim removed 4 bases at V and 2 bases at J, leaving 4 bases unmatched. The CDR3 runs 15 residues.

V and J are TRBV5-1 and TRBJ2-7; 9 bases agree with TRBD2. CDR3 length: 17 amino acids. Germline V lookup: CDR1 SGHRS, CDR2 YFSETQ. With 4 bases clipped from V and 5 bases from J, the junction kept 16 bases outside the gene matches. In nucleotides, the CDR3 is TGCGCCAGCAGCGTCGGCCTCTGGGGCGGGAGGGCCCACGAGCAGTACTTC. This translates into CASSVGLWGGRAHEQYF.

A remark on this clone: One end of the junction varies from germline; a read error may be responsible. V gene TRBV7-9 combines with J gene TRBJ2-3, with 8 bases aligning to TRBD2. Germline V gives CDR1 SEHNR, CDR2 FQNEAQ (reference sequence). The CDR3 loop spans 16 amino acids. CDR3 loop: CASGLLGGGRPDTQYF. The CDR3 DNA sequence: TGTGCCAGCGGCTTACTGGGCGGCGGGAGGCCAGATACGCAGTATTTT.

The chain recombines TRBV5-6 with TRBJ2-4, with TRBD1 matching 9 bases. Per germline, CDR1 SGHDT and CDR2 YYEEEE. The CDR3 is made up of 12 amino acids. Trimming at V came to 10 bases and at J to 6 bases, leaving 5 bases not matched to a gene. This CDR3 reads CAGGTGRNIQYF. The CDR3 DNA sequence: TGTGCCGGCGGGACAGGGAGAAACATTCAGTACTTC.

J is TRBJ2-7 and V is TRBV5-1; TRBD1 might be the D (5 bases). From germline, CDR1 is SGHRS and CDR2 YFSETQ. V lost 0 bases, J lost 6 bases, and 16 bases lay in between. This CDR3 region has 15 residues. The chain's CDR3 is CASSLGTLIATEQYF. The CDR3 coding sequence is TGCGCCAGCAGCTTGGGGACATTAATAGCCACCGAGCAGTACTTC.

This clone appeared once. V is TRBV7-6 and J is TRBJ1-3; TRBD1 might be the D (5 bases). This CDR3 has 17 residues. Germline V gives CDR1 SGHVS, CDR2 FNYEAQ. Trimming pared 0 bases from V and 0 bases from J, leaving 12 bases between. CDR3 nucleotide sequence: TGTGCCAGCAGCTTAGCGGAGCAGGGCCTCTCTGGAAACACCATATATTTT. Protein: CASSLAEQGLSGNTIYF.

This clone was counted a few times. V and J are TRBV6-6 and TRBJ2-7; weak D call: TRBD2 (6 bases). V shed 6 bases and J shed 2 bases, with 17 bases lying between them. Germline CDR1 reads MNHNY; CDR2 reads SVGAGI (reference sequence). The CDR3 spans 15 residues. Here the CDR3 DNA reads TGTGCCAGCAGGCGCCTACAGGAGGGGACCTACGAGCAGTACTTC. Protein sequence: CASRRLQEGTYEQYF.

This sequence joins TRBV5-1 and TRBJ2-1, with 9 bases that match TRBD1. From germline, CDR1 is SGHRS and CDR2 YFSETQ. This CDR3 is built from 12 residues. The V gene end was trimmed by 6 bases and the J gene end by 8 bases; junction bases not matched to a gene: 3. CDR3 loop: CASMGQGYEQFF. CDR3 DNA sequence: TGCGCCAGCATGGGACAGGGATATGAGCAGTTCTTC. The variable domain in full, completed from reference TRBV5-1 and TRBJ2-1, reads KAGVTQTPRYLIKTRGQQVTLSCSPISGHRSVSWYQQTPGQGLQFLFEYFSETQRNKGNFPGRFSGRQFSNSRSEMNVSTLELGDSALYLCASMGQGYEQFFGPGTRLTVL.

The chain recombines TRBV29-1 with TRBJ2-1; 8 nucleotides line up with TRBD2. V dropped 3 bases and J dropped 15; count of bases not matched to a gene: 7. Germline V gene sequence: CDR1 SQVTM, CDR2 ANQGSEA. The CDR3 is made up of 11 amino acids. The CDR3 DNA is TGCAGCGTTGACGAAGCGGGAGCAGGGTTCTTC. It specifies CSVDEAGAGFF.

This clone was seen more than once but under ten times. The J gene is TRBJ1-5, the V gene TRBV19; D is ambiguous. CDR3 size: 15 residues. V was trimmed by 4 bases and J by 5 bases, leaving 15 bases between them. Germline-derived CDR1 and CDR2 are LNHDA and SQIVND (reference sequence). The CDR3 DNA reads TGTGCCAGTAGTAGCGACTCGATAAGTGATCAGCCCCAGCATTTT. Its translation: CASSSDSISDQPQHF.

The chain recombines TRBV9 with TRBJ2-7; TRBD2 matches at 8 bases. CDR1 is SGDLS, CDR2 YYNGEE, per germline. Trimming cost V 4 bases and J 7 bases; bases outside gene matches: 7. The CDR3 length is 13 residues. CDR3 DNA sequence: TGTGCCAGCAGCTTGGGACTAGATGGGGAGCAGTACTTC. Protein product: CASSLGLDGEQYF.

This clone was observed a few times. At one of its ends the junction is not consistent with the germline gene, which may arise from a read error. The chain carries TRBV7-9 and TRBJ2-1; D perhaps matches TRBD2 (7 bases). Germline values: CDR1 SEHNR, CDR2 FQNEAQ (reference sequence). This CDR3 is 16 amino acids long. CDR3: CSSSSWGRETYNEQFF. Written as DNA, the CDR3 is TGTTCCAGCAGCTCCTGGGGGCGGGAGACGTACAATGAGCAGTTCTTC.

The chain links TRBV28 to TRBJ1-1, with a tentative D call TRBD1 (5 bases). Germline V gives CDR1 MDHEN, CDR2 SYDVKM. This CDR3 comprises 13 residues. V lost 5 bases, J lost 2 bases, and 9 bases lay in between. DNA of the CDR3: TGTGCCAGCAGTGGGGGGGGAAACACTGAAGCTTTCTTT. It translates to CASSGGGNTEAFF.

The chain carries TRBV7-2 and TRBJ1-2; no clear D gene. The CDR3 contains 16 residues. CDR1 is SGHTA and CDR2 is FQGNSA in the germline V gene. V dropped 1 base and J dropped 1 base, with 13 bases sitting between them. As DNA, the CDR3 is TGTGCCAGCAGCTTAGTGGGCCCACCCAATAACTATGGCTACACCTTC. Its protein product is CASSLVGPPNNYGYTF.

The CDR3 DNA is TGTGCCAGCAGGGATCCGCCCGGGACAGGGGGTCGCTATGGCTACACCTTC. It is translated as CASRDPPGTGGRYGYTF. The chain combines TRBV28 with TRBJ1-2; TRBD1 agrees at 11 bases. V lost 6 bases, J lost 4 bases, and 13 bases stayed unmatched. CDR3 length: 17 amino acids. Per the germline V gene, CDR1 is MDHEN and CDR2 is SYDVKM.

This clone was detected only a few times. The genes are TRBV9 and TRBJ1-3; D might be TRBD1 (6 bases). The CDR3 consists of 16 residues. Trimming removed 0 bases from V and 7 bases from J, with 17 bases in between. Germline values: CDR1 SGDLS, CDR2 YYNGEE. As DNA, the CDR3 is TGTGCCAGCAGCGTAGGCCATACAGGGAAAGGTAACACCATATATTTT. Protein sequence: CASSVGHTGKGNTIYF.

V usage is TRBV6-1 and J usage is TRBJ1-1, with D unresolved. Trimming pared 7 bases from V and 3 bases from J, leaving 15 bases between. Germline values: CDR1 MNHNS, CDR2 SASEGT. The CDR3 runs to 14 residues. The CDR3: CASTSTHRDTEAFF. The CDR3 DNA follows: TGTGCCAGCACTTCCACCCATCGGGACACTGAAGCTTTCTTT.

The chain links TRBV5-6 to TRBJ2-7, with 7 bases fitting TRBD1. Germline CDR1 reads SGHDT; CDR2 reads YYEEEE. The junction had 5 bases not matched to a gene; V was cut back by 5 bases and J by 0 bases. This CDR3 spans 14 amino acids. CDR3 bases: TGTGCCAGCAGGGGACGACAGGGCTCCTACGAGCAGTACTTC. It specifies CASRGRQGSYEQYF.

V is TRBV7-8 and J is TRBJ1-6, with 8 bases identical to TRBD1. The length of the CDR3 is 18 residues. Germline trimming cut 0 bases from V and 0 bases from J; bases unmatched to any gene: 4. Germline V gene lookup returns CDR1 SGHVS and CDR2 FQNEAQ. CDR3 region: CASSLAGQGSSYNSPLHF. The CDR3 DNA reads as TGTGCCAGCAGCTTAGCTGGACAGGGTAGCTCCTATAATTCACCCCTCCACTTT.

The chain carries TRBV2 and TRBJ1-1; the D gene is possibly TRBD1 (5 bases). Trimming stripped 7 bases from V and 7 bases from J, with 10 bases between. The CDR3 spans 11 residues. Germline values: CDR1 SNHLY, CDR2 FYNNEI. This chain's CDR3 is CASTGVGEAFF. For the CDR3, the DNA is TGTGCCAGCACGGGGGTGGGTGAAGCTTTCTTT.

A single count supports this clone. The V gene is TRBV19, the J gene TRBJ1-1; TRBD1 matches at 7 bases. V lost 3 bases to trimming and J lost 3 bases; unmatched junction nucleotides: 7. The CDR3 spans 15 residues. Germline CDR1 reads LNHDA; CDR2 reads SQIVND (reference sequence). CDR3 protein: CASSIPRTGYTEAFF. CDR3 in DNA: TGTGCCAGTAGTATCCCTCGGACAGGTTACACTGAAGCTTTCTTT. Variable domain in full (rest from reference TRBV19 and TRBJ1-1): DGGITQSPKYLFRKEGQNVTLSCEQNLNHDAMYWYRQDPGQGLRLIYYSQIVNDFQKGDIAEGYSVSREKKESFPLTVTSAQKNPTAFYLCASSIPRTGYTEAFFGQGTRLTVV.